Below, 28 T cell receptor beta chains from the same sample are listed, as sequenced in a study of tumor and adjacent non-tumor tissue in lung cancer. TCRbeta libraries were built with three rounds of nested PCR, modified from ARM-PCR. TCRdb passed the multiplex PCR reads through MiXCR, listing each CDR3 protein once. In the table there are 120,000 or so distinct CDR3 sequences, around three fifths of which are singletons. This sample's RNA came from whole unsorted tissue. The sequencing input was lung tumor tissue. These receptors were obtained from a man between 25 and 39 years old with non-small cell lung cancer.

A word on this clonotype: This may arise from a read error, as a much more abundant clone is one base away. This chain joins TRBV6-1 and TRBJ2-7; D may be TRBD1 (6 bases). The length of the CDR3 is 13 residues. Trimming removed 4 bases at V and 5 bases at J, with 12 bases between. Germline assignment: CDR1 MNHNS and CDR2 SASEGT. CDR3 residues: CASSGATGNEQYF. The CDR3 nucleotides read TGTGCCAGCAGTGGAGCCACAGGGAACGAGCAGTACTTC.

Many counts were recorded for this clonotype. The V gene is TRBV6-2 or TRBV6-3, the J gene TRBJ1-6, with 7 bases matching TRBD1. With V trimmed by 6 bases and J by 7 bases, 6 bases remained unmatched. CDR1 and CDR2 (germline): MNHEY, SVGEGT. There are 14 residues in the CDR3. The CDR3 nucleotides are TGTGCCAGCAGGCCGGGACAGTTAAATTCACCCCTCCACTTT. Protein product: CASRPGQLNSPLHF.

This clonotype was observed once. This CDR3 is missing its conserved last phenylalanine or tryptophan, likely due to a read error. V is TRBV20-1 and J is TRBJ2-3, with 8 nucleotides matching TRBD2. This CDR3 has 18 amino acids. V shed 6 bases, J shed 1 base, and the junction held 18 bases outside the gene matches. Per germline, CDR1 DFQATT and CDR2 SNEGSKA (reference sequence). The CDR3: CSAPGLAGGFKGTDTQYL. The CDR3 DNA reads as TGCAGTGCCCCAGGACTAGCAGGAGGGTTTAAGGGCACAGATACGCAGTATTTA.

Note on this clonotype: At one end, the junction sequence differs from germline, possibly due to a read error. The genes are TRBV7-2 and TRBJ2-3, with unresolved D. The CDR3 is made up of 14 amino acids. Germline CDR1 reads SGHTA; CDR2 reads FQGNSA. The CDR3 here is CASSLVVGTDTQYF. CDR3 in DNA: TGTGCCAGCAGCTTAGTCGTAGGCACAGATACACAGTATTTT.

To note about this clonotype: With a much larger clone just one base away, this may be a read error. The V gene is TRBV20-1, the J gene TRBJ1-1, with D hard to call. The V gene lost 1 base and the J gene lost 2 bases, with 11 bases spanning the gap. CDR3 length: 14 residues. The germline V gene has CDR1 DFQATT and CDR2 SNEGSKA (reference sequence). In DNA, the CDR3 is TGCAGTGCTAGAGGGGTAGACTTTAACACTGAAGCTTTCTTT. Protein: CSARGVDFNTEAFF.

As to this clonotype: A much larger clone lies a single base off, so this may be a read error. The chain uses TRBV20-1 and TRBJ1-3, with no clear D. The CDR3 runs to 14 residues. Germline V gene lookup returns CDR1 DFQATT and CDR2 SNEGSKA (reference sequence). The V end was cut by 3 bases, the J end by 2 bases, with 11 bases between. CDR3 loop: CSASTLSPGNTIYF. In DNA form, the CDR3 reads TGCAGTGCTAGCACCTTAAGCCCTGGAAACACCATATATTTT.

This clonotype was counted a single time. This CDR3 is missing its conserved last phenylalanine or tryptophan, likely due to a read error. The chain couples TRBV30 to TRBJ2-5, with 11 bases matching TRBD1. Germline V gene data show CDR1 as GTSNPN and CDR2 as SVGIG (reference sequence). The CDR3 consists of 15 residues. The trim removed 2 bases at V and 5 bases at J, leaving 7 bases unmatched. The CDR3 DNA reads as TGTGCCTGGAGTAGGGGGACAGGGGGATATGAGACCCAGTACATC. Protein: CAWSRGTGGYETQYI.

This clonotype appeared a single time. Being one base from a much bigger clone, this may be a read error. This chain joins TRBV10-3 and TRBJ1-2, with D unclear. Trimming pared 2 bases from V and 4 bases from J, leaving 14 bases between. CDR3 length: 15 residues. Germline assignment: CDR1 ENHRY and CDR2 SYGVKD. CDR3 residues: CAISEKDQERYGYTF. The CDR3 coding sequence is TGTGCCATCAGTGAGAAGGACCAGGAACGCTATGGCTACACCTTC.

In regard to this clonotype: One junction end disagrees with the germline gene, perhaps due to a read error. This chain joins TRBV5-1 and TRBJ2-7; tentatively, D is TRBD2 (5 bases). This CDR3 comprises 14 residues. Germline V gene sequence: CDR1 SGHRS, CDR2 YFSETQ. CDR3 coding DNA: TGCGCCAGCGGCTTAGGTACGGTCGGGGACGAGCAGTACTTC. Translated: CASGLGTVGDEQYF.

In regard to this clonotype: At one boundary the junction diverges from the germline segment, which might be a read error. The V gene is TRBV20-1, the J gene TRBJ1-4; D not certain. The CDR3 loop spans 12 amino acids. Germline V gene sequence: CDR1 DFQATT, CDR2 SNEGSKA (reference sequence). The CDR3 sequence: CSVYRENGKLFF. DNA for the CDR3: TGCAGTGTTTACAGAGAGAATGGAAAACTGTTTTTT.

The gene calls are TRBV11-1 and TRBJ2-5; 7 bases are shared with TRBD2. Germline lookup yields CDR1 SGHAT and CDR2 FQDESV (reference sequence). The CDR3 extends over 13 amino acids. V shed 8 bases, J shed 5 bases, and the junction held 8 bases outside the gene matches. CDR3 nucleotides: TGTGCCAGCGCAACGGGGGAGGGTGAGACCCAGTACTTC. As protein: CASATGEGETQYF.

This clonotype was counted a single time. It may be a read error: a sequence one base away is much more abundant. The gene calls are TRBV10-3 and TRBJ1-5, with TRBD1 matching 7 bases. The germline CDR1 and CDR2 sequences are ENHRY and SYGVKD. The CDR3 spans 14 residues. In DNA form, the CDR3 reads TGTGTCATCAGCGGCCAGGGGGTCAATCAGCCCCAGCATTTT. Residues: CVISGQGVNQPQHF.

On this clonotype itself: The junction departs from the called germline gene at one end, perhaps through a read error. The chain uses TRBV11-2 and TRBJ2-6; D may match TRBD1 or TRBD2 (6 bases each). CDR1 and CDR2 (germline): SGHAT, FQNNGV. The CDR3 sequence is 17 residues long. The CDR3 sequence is CASSSRGQMAGANILTF. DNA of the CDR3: TGTGCCAGCAGCTCCCGGGGGCAGATGGCTGGGGCCAACATCCTGACTTTC.

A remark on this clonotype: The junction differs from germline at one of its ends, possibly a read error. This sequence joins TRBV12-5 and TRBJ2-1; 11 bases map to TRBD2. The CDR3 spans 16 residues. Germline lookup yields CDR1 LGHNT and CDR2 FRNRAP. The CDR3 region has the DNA TGTGCTGGTGGTTCCCGACTAGCGGGGCCCTACAATGAACAGCTCTTC. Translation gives CAGGSRLAGPYNEQLF.

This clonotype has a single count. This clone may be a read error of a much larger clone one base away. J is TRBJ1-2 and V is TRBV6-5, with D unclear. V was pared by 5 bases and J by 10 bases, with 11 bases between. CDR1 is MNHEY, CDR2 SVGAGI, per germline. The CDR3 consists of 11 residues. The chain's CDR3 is CASSHGDDYTF. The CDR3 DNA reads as TGTGCCAGCAGTCACGGGGATGACTACACCTTC.

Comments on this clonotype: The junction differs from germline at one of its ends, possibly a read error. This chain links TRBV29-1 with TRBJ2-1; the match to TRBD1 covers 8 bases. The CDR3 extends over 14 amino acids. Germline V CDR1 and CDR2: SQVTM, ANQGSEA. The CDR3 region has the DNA TGCAGCGCTATCCAGGGGGCGATATACAATGAGCAATTCTTC. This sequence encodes CSAIQGAIYNEQFF.

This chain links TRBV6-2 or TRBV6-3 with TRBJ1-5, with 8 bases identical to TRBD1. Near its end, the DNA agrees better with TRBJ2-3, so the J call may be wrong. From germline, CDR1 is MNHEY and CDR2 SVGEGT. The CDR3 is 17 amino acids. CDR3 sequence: CASTDRGFGIGNQPQYF. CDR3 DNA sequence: TGTGCCAGCACCGACAGGGGATTCGGCATAGGCAATCAGCCCCAGTATTTT.

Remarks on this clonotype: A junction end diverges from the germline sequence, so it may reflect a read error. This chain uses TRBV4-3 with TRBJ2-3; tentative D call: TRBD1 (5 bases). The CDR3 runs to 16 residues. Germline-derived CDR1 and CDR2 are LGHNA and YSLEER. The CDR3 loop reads CASSLVKDLGTGTQYF. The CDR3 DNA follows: TGCGCCAGCAGCCTAGTAAAGGATCTGGGCACAGGTACGCAGTATTTT.

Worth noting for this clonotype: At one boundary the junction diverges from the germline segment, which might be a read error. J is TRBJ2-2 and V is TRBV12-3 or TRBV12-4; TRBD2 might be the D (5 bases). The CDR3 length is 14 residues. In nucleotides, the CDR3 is TGTGCCATCAGTTTTTCCAGTTCCACCGGGGAGCTATTTTTT. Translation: CAISFSSSTGELFF.

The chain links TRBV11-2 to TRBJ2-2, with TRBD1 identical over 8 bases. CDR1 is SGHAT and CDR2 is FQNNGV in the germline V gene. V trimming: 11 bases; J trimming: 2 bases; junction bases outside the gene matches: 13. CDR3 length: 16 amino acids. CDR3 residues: CAGNPGTGLNTGELFF. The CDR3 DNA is TGTGCCGGTAACCCCGGGACAGGACTAAACACCGGGGAGCTGTTTTTT.

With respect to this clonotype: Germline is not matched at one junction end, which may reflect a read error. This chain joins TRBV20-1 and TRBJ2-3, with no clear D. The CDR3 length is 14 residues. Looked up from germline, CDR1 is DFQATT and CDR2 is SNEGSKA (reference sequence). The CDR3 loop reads CSASPFGCTDTQYF. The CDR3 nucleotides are TGCAGTGCTAGCCCCTTTGGATGCACAGACACGCAGTATTTT.

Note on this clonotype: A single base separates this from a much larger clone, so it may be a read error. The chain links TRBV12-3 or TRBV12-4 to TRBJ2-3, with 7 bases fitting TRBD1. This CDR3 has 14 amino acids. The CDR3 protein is CASSPRGKSDMQYF. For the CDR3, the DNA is TGTGCCAGCAGCCCCAGGGGGAAGTCAGATATGCAGTATTTT.

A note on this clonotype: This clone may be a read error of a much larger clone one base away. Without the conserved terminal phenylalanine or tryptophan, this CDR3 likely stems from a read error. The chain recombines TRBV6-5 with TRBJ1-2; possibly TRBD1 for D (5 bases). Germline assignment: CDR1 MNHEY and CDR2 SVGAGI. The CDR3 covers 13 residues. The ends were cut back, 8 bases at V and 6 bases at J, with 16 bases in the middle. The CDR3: CASSVGGRDGYTL. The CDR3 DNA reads TGTGCCAGCTCCGTCGGGGGAAGGGATGGCTACACCTTA.

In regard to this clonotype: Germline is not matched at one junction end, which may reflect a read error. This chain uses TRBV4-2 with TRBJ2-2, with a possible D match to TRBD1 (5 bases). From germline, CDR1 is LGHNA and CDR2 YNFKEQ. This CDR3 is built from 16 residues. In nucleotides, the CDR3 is TGTGCCAGCAGCCGAGTACAGGCCAGTGACACCGAGGAGCTGTTTTTT. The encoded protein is CASSRVQASDTEELFF.

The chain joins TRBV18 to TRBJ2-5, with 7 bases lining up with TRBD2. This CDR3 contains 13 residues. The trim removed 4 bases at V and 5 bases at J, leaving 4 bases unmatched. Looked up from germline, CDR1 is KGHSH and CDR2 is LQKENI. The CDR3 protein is CASSLGGVETQYF. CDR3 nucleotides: TGTGCCAGCTCACTGGGAGGGGTGGAGACCCAGTACTTC.

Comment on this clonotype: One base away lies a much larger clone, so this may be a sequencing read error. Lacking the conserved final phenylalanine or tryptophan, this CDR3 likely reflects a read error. CDR3 sequence reads: CASSHAPDREETQYS. The DNA for the CDR3 is TGCGCCAGCAGCCACGCCCCGGACAGAGAAGAGACCCAGTACTCC. This chain connects TRBV4-1 to TRBJ2-5; TRBD1 is a possible D gene (6 bases). This CDR3 contains 15 residues. Germline V gene data show CDR1 as MGHRA and CDR2 as YSYEKL. V dropped 3 bases and J dropped 3 bases, with 14 bases sitting between them.

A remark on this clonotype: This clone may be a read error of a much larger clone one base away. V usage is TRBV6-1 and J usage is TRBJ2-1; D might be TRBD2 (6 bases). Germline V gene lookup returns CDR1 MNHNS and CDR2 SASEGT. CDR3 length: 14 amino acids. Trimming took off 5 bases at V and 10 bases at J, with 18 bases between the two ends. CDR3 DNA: TGTGCCAGCAGTAGTGGGGACTGGCTAAGGGAGCAGTTCTTC. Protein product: CASSSGDWLREQFF.

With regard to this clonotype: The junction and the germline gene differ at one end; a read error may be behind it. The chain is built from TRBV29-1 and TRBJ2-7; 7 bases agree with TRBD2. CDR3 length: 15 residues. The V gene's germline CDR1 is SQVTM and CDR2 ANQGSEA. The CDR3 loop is CSVLAGERGSYEQYF. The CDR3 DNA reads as TGTAGCGTCCTGGCGGGGGAGAGGGGCTCCTACGAGCAGTACTTC.